Presented here are 15 T cell receptor beta chains from one specimen sequenced in a study of T cell changes during pregnancy in multiple sclerosis. Produced via immunoSEQ multiplex PCR; TCRdb's table is partial and in-frame only. Of some 49,000 clones in the sample, 85% to 95% were seen once. The sequencing used CD8+ T cells from peripheral blood mononuclear cells, collected in the first trimester of pregnancy. These receptors were collected from a female donor with multiple sclerosis, enrolled in a pregnancy study.

The chain couples TRBV7-9 to TRBJ1-2; TRBD1 matches at 11 bases. This CDR3 contains 16 residues. Trimming at V came to 4 bases and at J to 7 bases, leaving 11 bases not matched to a gene. Per the germline V gene, CDR1 is SEHNR and CDR2 is FQNEAQ (reference sequence). This CDR3 is CASSSGQGVLWRGYTF. Here the CDR3 DNA reads TGTGCCAGCAGCTCGGGACAGGGGGTATTGTGGCGTGGCTACACCTTC.

The J gene is TRBJ1-4, the V gene TRBV5-1, with a tentative D call TRBD1 (5 bases). V was clipped by 0 bases and J by 7 bases, with 19 bases between them. The CDR3 is 17 amino acids. Germline CDR1 reads SGHRS; CDR2 reads YFSETQ. The CDR3 loop is CASSLAGSVRVAEKLFF. The CDR3 region has the DNA TGCGCCAGCAGCTTGGCCGGTAGTGTCAGGGTGGCTGAAAAACTGTTTTTT. The variable domain in full, with the rest retrieved from reference TRBV5-1 and TRBJ1-4, is KAGVTQTPRYLIKTRGQQVTLSCSPISGHRSVSWYQQTPGQGLQFLFEYFSETQRNKGNFPGRFSGRQFSNSRSEMNVSTLELGDSALYLCASSLAGSVRVAEKLFFGSGTQLSVL.

This chain links TRBV5-1 with TRBJ2-1; D not resolved. CDR1 is SGHRS and CDR2 is YFSETQ in the germline V gene. Between the trimmed V and J ends, which lost 0 bases and 5 bases, there was a span of 3 bases. This CDR3 is built from 12 residues. CDR3 sequence: CASSLANNEQFF. The CDR3 coding sequence is TGCGCCAGCAGCTTGGCCAACAATGAGCAGTTCTTC.

The chain carries TRBV28 and TRBJ1-1; 8 nucleotides agree with TRBD1. Germline CDR1 MDHEN, CDR2 SYDVKM. CDR3 length: 12 residues. Germline trimming cut 6 bases from V and 9 bases from J; bases unmatched to any gene: 6. The CDR3 sequence: CASSYDRGKAFF. The CDR3 bases are TGTGCCAGCAGCTATGACAGGGGAAAAGCTTTCTTT.

The CDR3 nucleotides are TGTGCTAGTGGACCAGGACTAGCGGGAGATACGCAGTATTTT. Amino acid sequence: CASGPGLAGDTQYF. The rearrangement uses TRBV12-5 and TRBJ2-3; TRBD2 aligns across 11 bases. V lost 6 bases and J lost 5; bases outside the gene matches: 4. From germline, CDR1 is LGHNT and CDR2 FRNRAP. This CDR3 spans 14 amino acids.

The chain couples TRBV11-2 to TRBJ2-3, with a weak D call TRBD1 (5 bases). Looked up from germline, CDR1 is SGHAT and CDR2 is FQNNGV. The CDR3 runs 16 residues. Trimming shortened V by 5 bases and J by 0 bases, and 15 bases separated the two germline ends. CDR3 sequence: CASSPSRAVSTDTQYF. In nucleotides, the CDR3 is TGTGCCAGCAGCCCGAGCAGGGCAGTAAGCACAGATACGCAGTATTTT.

This chain joins TRBV9 and TRBJ2-5; TRBD1 aligns across 8 bases. This CDR3 has 16 amino acids. Per the germline V gene, CDR1 is SGDLS and CDR2 is YYNGEE. The V gene end was trimmed by 1 base and the J gene end by 4 bases; junction bases not matched to a gene: 9. The CDR3 DNA sequence: TGTGCCAGCAGCGTATTCGGACAGGGAAGTCGAGAGACCCAGTACTTC. It encodes CASSVFGQGSRETQYF.

V usage is TRBV30 and J usage is TRBJ2-3, with TRBD2 matching over 10 bases. The trim removed 2 bases at V and 6 bases at J, leaving 11 bases unmatched. Germline-derived CDR1 and CDR2 are GTSNPN and SVGIG (reference sequence). This CDR3 is built from 16 residues. CDR3 DNA sequence: TGTGCCTGGAGTTTCAGCGGGAGGGCCCTGGGGGATACGCAGTATTTT. As protein: CAWSFSGRALGDTQYF.

The V gene is TRBV4-3, the J gene TRBJ2-3, with no clear D. V lost 0 bases and J lost 0, with 10 bases in between. Germline CDR1 reads LGHNA; CDR2 reads YSLEER. The CDR3 is made up of 16 amino acids. CDR3 coding DNA: TGCGCCAGCAGCCAAGATCACAGTTACAGCACAGATACGCAGTATTTT. Its translation is CASSQDHSYSTDTQYF.

The chain recombines TRBV6-5 with TRBJ2-3, with D maybe TRBD1 (6 bases). V dropped 5 bases and J dropped 7 bases, with 13 bases sitting between them. In germline, CDR1 is MNHEY, CDR2 SVGAGI. CDR3 size: 13 residues. The CDR3 here is CASSPGQLNTQYF. The CDR3 DNA reads as TGTGCCAGCAGTCCCGGACAGCTTAATACGCAGTATTTT.

J is TRBJ2-1 and V is TRBV4-1; 8 bases are shared with TRBD1. The V and J ends lost 4 bases and 3 bases, in that order; junction bases with no gene match: 11. The CDR3 extends over 17 amino acids. Germline CDR1 is MGHRA and CDR2 is YSYEKL. The DNA for the CDR3 is TGCGCCAGCAGCCTCACACGGACAGGGTTTAGCTACAATGAGCAGTTCTTC. It is translated as CASSLTRTGFSYNEQFF.

The chain is built from TRBV6-1 and TRBJ2-2, with 7 bases matching TRBD1. Losses at the gene ends were 8 bases for V and 3 bases for J; bases not matched to a gene: 3. Per the germline V gene, CDR1 is MNHNS and CDR2 is SASEGT. The CDR3 runs to 13 residues. The CDR3 DNA is TGTGCCAGCCAAGACAGGGACACCGGGGAGCTGTTTTTT. This translates into CASQDRDTGELFF.

This rearrangement joins TRBV19 to TRBJ2-1; D is possibly TRBD1 (6 bases). V gave up 9 bases and J gave up 10 bases, with 16 bases separating them. The CDR3 is made up of 12 amino acids. Germline V gives CDR1 LNHDA, CDR2 SQIVND (reference sequence). The CDR3 region is CASSTIDREQFF. In DNA form, the CDR3 reads TGTGCCAGCTCAACGATCGACAGGGAGCAGTTCTTC.

The V gene is TRBV27, the J gene TRBJ2-7, with D possibly being TRBD2 (5 bases). The germline gives CDR1 MNHEY, CDR2 SMNVEV (reference sequence). The CDR3 is 13 amino acids. V gave up 5 bases and J gave up 0 bases, with 8 bases separating them. The CDR3, as DNA: TGTGCCAGCAGTCCCGGGGTCTCCTACGAGCAGTACTTC. Its protein is CASSPGVSYEQYF.

This chain connects TRBV2 to TRBJ2-1, with TRBD1 matching 7 bases. Germline CDR1 is SNHLY and CDR2 is FYNNEI. CDR3 size: 12 residues. The V and J ends lost 6 bases and 5 bases, in that order; junction bases with no gene match: 1. The DNA for the CDR3 is TGTGCCAGCAGCGGGACAGACAATGAGCAGTTCTTC. As protein: CASSGTDNEQFF.